The clone carrying this TCR beta chain was seen more than once but under ten times. The data are from a study of T-cell memory formation after mild COVID-19. The CDR3 totals 13 residues. Per germline, CDR1 LGHDT and CDR2 YNNKEL (reference sequence). V lost 7 bases to trimming and J lost 3 bases, with 12 bases between them. MiXCR, applied by TCRdb to the 5' RACE reads, yields one record per CDR3 protein. In the table there are 300,000 to 350,000 distinct CDR3 sequences, roughly a fifth of which are singletons. The chain recombines TRBV3-1 with TRBJ1-2; D is uncertain. This clonotype originated in a man aged 18-30 years who had mild COVID-19 (a few samples of this study predate the infection). Cell type and time point are not known. Material for sequencing was PBMCs or a T cell subset sorted from them (not recorded which). The CDR3 loop is CASTRVGDYGYTF. The CDR3 nucleotides are TGTGCCAGCACCCGGGTCGGGGACTATGGCTACACCTTC. Filled out from reference TRBV3-1 and TRBJ1-2, the complete variable domain reads DTAVSQTPKYLVTQMGNDKSIKCEQNLGHDTMYWYKQDSKKFLKIMFSYNNKELIINETVPNRFSPKSPDKAHLNLHINSLELGDSAVYFCASTRVGDYGYTFGSGTRLTVV.